The subject of this entry is one T cell receptor (beta chain). In the authors' workflow: Estimated nucleated cell counts came from reference gene primer amplification. The method was immunoSEQ multiplex PCR; TCRdb's version includes in-frame clones alone and lacks a portion of them. V and J calls and clone size follow that table, whereas D and trimming were derived from the DNA. Here the sample spans some 41,000 clones, approximately 86% being singletons. This entry is derived from a study of blood T cell repertoires in COVID-19. Study-level information: T cells, B-cell-depleted T cells, or PBMCs supplied cDNA or gDNA.

The germline CDR1 and CDR2 sequences are GTSNPN and SVGIG (reference sequence). This CDR3 is 11 amino acids long. The chain uses TRBV30 and TRBJ2-2; D might be TRBD1 (6 bases). The sequenced material came from peripheral blood. The receptor was derived from a man aged 35 to 55 with active COVID-19. CDR3 region: CGGLGTGELFF. The CDR3, as DNA: TGTGGGGGGCTCGGCACCGGGGAGCTGTTTTTT.